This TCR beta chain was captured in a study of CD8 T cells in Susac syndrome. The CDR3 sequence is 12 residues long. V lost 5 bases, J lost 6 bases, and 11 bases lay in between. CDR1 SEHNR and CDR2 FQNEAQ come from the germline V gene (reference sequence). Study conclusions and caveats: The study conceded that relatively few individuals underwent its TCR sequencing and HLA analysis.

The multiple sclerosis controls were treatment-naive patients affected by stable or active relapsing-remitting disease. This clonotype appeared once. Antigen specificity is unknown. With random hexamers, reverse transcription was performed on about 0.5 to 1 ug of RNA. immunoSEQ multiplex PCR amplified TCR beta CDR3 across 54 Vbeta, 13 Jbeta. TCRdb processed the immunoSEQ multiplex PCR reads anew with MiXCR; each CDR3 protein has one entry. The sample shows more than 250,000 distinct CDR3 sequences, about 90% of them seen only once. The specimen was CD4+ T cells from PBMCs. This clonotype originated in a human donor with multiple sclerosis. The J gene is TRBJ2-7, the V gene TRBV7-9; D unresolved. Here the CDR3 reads CASSPGPGEQYF. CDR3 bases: TGTGCCAGCAGCCCTGGTCCCGGCGAGCAGTACTTC.